One and the same sample provided the 16 T cell receptor beta chains below, sequenced in a study of human versus mouse CDR3 diversity and MHC coevolution (TCRdb year 2017). Libraries were built with the immunoSEQ multiplex PCR assay. TCRdb limited this immuneACCESS table to in-frame rearrangements with V and J called. A share of clones is missing; checked studies link under half to unresolved V genes, and the rest is unexplained. The sample yields fewer than 100,000 clones; about 94% were counted once. The ten largest clones represent about 1.4% of the sample. Input material: naive CD4+ T cells from blood. Taken with the paper, the label for cell subset or site translates to: CD45RO-negative CD62L-positive naive CD4 T cells. The origin of the receptors is a person aged 30-70 years in good health.

The chain employs TRBV15 and TRBJ2-5; possible D gene TRBD2, 6 bases. The DNA matches TRBJ2-7 better at its end, which makes the J call doubtful. CDR1 LNHNV and CDR2 YYDKDF come from the germline V gene (reference sequence). This CDR3 comprises 14 residues. The DNA of the CDR3 is TGTGCCACCAGCAGCCGGGACTCAACCTACGAGCAGTACTTC. Residues: CATSSRDSTYEQYF.

The chain links TRBV18 to TRBJ2-7; D ambiguous. The V gene lost 0 bases and the J gene lost 0 bases, with 18 bases spanning the gap. Germline V gives CDR1 KGHSH, CDR2 LQKENI. The CDR3 has 18 amino acids. For the CDR3, the DNA is TGTGCCAGCTCACCACCCCGAGTCTCTCTCCGAAGCTCCTACGAGCAGTACTTC. Its protein product is CASSPPRVSLRSSYEQYF. The variable domain in full, completed from reference TRBV18 and TRBJ2-7, reads NAGVMQNPRHLVRRRGQEARLRCSPMKGHSHVYWYRQLPEEGLKFMVYLQKENIIDESGMPKERFSAEFPKEGPSILRIQQVVRGDSAAYFCASSPPRVSLRSSYEQYFGPGTRLTVT.

The gene calls are TRBV14 and TRBJ2-5; 13 bases are a match to TRBD2. The CDR3 has 16 residues. Trimming cost V 4 bases and J 5 bases; bases outside gene matches: 7. Germline lookup yields CDR1 SGHDN and CDR2 FVKESK. The CDR3 bases are TGTGCCAGCAGCCCCGTCGGACTAGCGGGGGACGAGACCCAGTACTTC. Its protein product is CASSPVGLAGDETQYF.

This chain joins TRBV6-5 and TRBJ2-7; D perhaps matches TRBD2 (6 bases). Germline assignment: CDR1 MNHEY and CDR2 SVGAGI. Between the trimmed V and J ends, which lost 6 bases and 0 bases, there was a span of 12 bases. The CDR3 runs to 14 residues. The CDR3 protein is CASSRDSSSYEQYF. Written as DNA, the CDR3 is TGTGCCAGCAGCCGGGACTCGAGCTCCTACGAGCAGTACTTC.

In its sample, this clone was seen once. The chain couples TRBV7-2 to TRBJ2-5; maybe TRBD1 (6 bases). The CDR3 has 13 residues. V lost 5 bases to trimming and J lost 2 bases, with 9 bases between them. Germline V lookup: CDR1 SGHTA, CDR2 FQGNSA. This CDR3 is CASSQQGQETQYF. As DNA, the CDR3 is TGTGCCAGCAGCCAACAGGGACAAGAGACCCAGTACTTC.

The V call is TRBV27, the J call TRBJ2-2, with D perhaps TRBD1 (5 bases). Germline-derived CDR1 and CDR2 are MNHEY and SMNVEV (reference sequence). V was cut by 2 bases and J by 5 bases, with 12 bases left in between. The CDR3 contains 15 residues. CDR3 residues: CASSLKRGWTGELFF. The CDR3 DNA sequence: TGTGCCAGCAGTTTAAAAAGGGGTTGGACCGGGGAGCTGTTTTTT.

The genes are TRBV9 and TRBJ2-7, with D hard to call. CDR1 SGDLS and CDR2 YYNGEE come from the germline V gene. This CDR3 comprises 14 residues. Trimming cost V 1 base and J 7 bases, with 15 bases left between them. DNA for the CDR3: TGTGCCAGCAGCGTACTTGACACCCCCAGGGAGCAGTACTTC. Protein product: CASSVLDTPREQYF.

This clone was picked up one time. The V gene is TRBV7-2, the J gene TRBJ2-7; 9 bases fit TRBD1. Trimming took 1 base from V and 6 from J; bases not matched to a gene: 7. The CDR3 is 15 residues long. Germline-derived CDR1 and CDR2 are SGHTA and FQGNSA. CDR3 protein: CASSLDPGQGSEQYF. The CDR3 nucleotides are TGTGCCAGCAGCTTAGATCCGGGACAGGGATCCGAGCAGTACTTC.

V and J are TRBV5-1 and TRBJ1-4; TRBD1 agrees at 8 bases. V gave up 4 bases and J gave up 4 bases; unmatched junction bases: 3. Germline-derived CDR1 and CDR2 are SGHRS and YFSETQ. The CDR3 is made up of 14 amino acids. CDR3 nucleotides: TGCGCCAGCAGCGAACAGGGGGGTAATGAAAAACTGTTTTTT. It encodes CASSEQGGNEKLFF.

This chain uses TRBV29-1 with TRBJ1-5; a possible D gene is TRBD1 (6 bases). This CDR3 region has 15 residues. Trimming shortened V by 5 bases and J by 2 bases, and 16 bases separated the two germline ends. The germline V gene has CDR1 SQVTM and CDR2 ANQGSEA. The CDR3 sequence: CSVRGTGSGNQPQHF. The CDR3 DNA is TGCAGCGTTCGCGGCACAGGGTCCGGCAATCAGCCCCAGCATTTT.

This sequence joins TRBV6-6 and TRBJ1-6; TRBD1 agrees at 7 bases. CDR3 length: 15 residues. Germline CDR1 MNHNY, CDR2 SVGAGI (reference sequence). The V gene end was trimmed by 5 bases and the J gene end by 8 bases; junction bases not matched to a gene: 9. CDR3 protein: CASSSPGTEDSPLHF. DNA for the CDR3: TGTGCCAGCAGTAGTCCCGGGACAGAGGATTCACCCCTCCACTTT.

This chain connects TRBV27 to TRBJ1-5; 7 nucleotides match TRBD1. The CDR3 has 17 residues. Looked up from germline, CDR1 is MNHEY and CDR2 is SMNVEV (reference sequence). J lost 2 bases, V lost 0 bases, and 7 bases had no gene match. The CDR3 nucleotides read TGTGCCAGCAGTTTATCATTCAGGGGGGACGGCAATCAGCCCCAGCATTTT. Protein sequence: CASSLSFRGDGNQPQHF.

This sequence joins TRBV5-4 and TRBJ2-7, with TRBD1 as a possible D gene (6 bases). Trimming removed 1 base at V and 4 bases at J, with 21 bases between. This CDR3 spans 17 amino acids. Germline V gene lookup returns CDR1 SGHNT and CDR2 YYREEE (reference sequence). CDR3 bases: TGTGCCAGCAGCTTGCCTGGCAGGGCAGGGGAACTGTACGAGCAGTACTTC. Protein sequence: CASSLPGRAGELYEQYF.

This chain links TRBV7-7 with TRBJ2-7; 8 bases fit TRBD2. The ends lost 5 bases at V and 4 bases at J; junction bases unmatched: 10. The CDR3 length is 15 residues. CDR1 and CDR2 from the germline V gene are SSHAT and FNYEAQ (reference sequence). The CDR3 DNA is TGTGCCAGCAGCCTGGCGGCGGGAGGAGGATACGAGCAGTACTTC. Its translation is CASSLAAGGGYEQYF.

The chain recombines TRBV14 with TRBJ2-7; no definite D call. Germline CDR1 reads SGHDN; CDR2 reads FVKESK. Trimming left V 0 bases short and J 1 base short, with 7 bases between. There are 14 residues in the CDR3. CDR3 coding DNA: TGTGCCAGCAGCCAAGATCTGTTTTCCTACGAGCAGTACTTC. This gives the protein CASSQDLFSYEQYF. Together with reference TRBV14 and TRBJ2-7, the CDR3 gives the full variable domain: EAGVTQFPSHSVIEKGQTVTLRCDPISGHDNLYWYRRVMGKEIKFLLHFVKESKQDESGMPNNRFLAERTGGTYSTLKVQPAELEDSGVYFCASSQDLFSYEQYFGPGTRLTVT.

The chain employs TRBV18 and TRBJ2-7; 11 bases align to TRBD1. CDR1 and CDR2 (germline): KGHSH, LQKENI. There are 19 residues in the CDR3. Germline trimming cut 3 bases from V and 4 bases from J; bases unmatched to any gene: 17. In DNA form, the CDR3 reads TGTGCCAGCTCACCGGGTCGCTCTACAGGACAGGGGGCACGGTACGAGCAGTACTTC. The encoded protein is CASSPGRSTGQGARYEQYF.